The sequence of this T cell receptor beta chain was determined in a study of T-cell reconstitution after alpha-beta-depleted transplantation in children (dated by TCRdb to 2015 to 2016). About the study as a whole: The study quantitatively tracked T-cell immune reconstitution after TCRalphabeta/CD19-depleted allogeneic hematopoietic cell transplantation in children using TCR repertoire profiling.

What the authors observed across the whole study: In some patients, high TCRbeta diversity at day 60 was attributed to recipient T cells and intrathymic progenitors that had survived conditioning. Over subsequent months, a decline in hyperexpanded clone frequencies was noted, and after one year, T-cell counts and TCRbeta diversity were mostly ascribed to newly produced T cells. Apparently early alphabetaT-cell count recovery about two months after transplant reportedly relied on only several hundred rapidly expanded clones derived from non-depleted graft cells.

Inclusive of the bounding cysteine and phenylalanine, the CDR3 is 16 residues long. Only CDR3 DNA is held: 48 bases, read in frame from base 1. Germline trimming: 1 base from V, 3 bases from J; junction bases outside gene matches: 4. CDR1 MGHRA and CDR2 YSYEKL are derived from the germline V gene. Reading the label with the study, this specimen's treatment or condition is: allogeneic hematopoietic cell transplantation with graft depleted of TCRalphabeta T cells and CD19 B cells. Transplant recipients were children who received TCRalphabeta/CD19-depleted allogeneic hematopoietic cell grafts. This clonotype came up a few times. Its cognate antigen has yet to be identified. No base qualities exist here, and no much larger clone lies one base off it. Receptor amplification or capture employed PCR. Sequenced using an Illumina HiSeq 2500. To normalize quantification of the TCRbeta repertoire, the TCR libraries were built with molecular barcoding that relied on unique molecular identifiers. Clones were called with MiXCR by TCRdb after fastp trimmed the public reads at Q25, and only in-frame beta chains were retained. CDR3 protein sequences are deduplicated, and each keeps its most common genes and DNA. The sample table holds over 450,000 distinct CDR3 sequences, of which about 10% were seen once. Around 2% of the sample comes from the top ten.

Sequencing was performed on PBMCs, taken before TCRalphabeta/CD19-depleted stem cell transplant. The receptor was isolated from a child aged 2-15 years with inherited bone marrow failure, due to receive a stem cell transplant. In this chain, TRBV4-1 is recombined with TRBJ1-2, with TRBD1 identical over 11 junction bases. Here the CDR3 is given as CASSQAGTGGYYGYTF. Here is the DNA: TGCGCCAGCAGCCAAGCCGGGACAGGGGGGTACTATGGCTACACCTTC.